The entry below gives a single T cell receptor (beta chain) sequence along with its context. The data are from a study of blood T cell repertoires in COVID-19. Study-level background: Spain, Italy and the United States supplied samples that represented acute and convalescent COVID-19. The cDNA or gDNA used as material had been derived from T cells, B-cell-depleted T cells, or PBMCs.

Germline V lookup: CDR1 MNHEY, CDR2 SMNVEV (reference sequence). This CDR3 has 14 residues. Trimming cost V 2 bases and J 2 bases, with 9 bases left between them. In the study's own analysis: For nucleated cells, counts were estimated from reference gene primer amplification. The table came from immunoSEQ multiplex PCR; TCRdb's copy has only in-frame clones and leaves some out. From that table come the V and J calls and clone size; the DNA was used to work out D and trimming. Altogether 120,000 or so clones are present, around four fifths being singletons, with the ten largest covering 12%. This TCR derives from a man aged 55 to 70 with acute or convalescent COVID-19. This chain connects TRBV27 to TRBJ1-2; maybe TRBD1 (6 bases). The sample taken for sequencing was peripheral blood. Here the CDR3 DNA reads TGTGCCAGCAGTTTAAGGGGGTCGAACTATGGCTACACCTTC. It codes for CASSLRGSNYGYTF.